The 32 T cell receptor beta chains reported below all come from one sample, sequenced in a study of blood T cell repertoires in COVID-19. Some clones are missing from TCRdb's copy, which holds only in-frame ones; the method was immunoSEQ multiplex PCR. The data contain 190,000 or so clones, 70% to 90% of them singletons. Sequencing input: PBMCs or T cells enriched from blood (not recorded which). These receptors were collected from a woman between 18 and 29 years old who had recovered from COVID-19.

The chain is built from TRBV18 and TRBJ2-5; a possible D gene is TRBD2 (6 bases). The ends were cut back, 2 bases at V and 7 bases at J, with 11 bases in the middle. This CDR3 has 13 amino acids. In germline, CDR1 is KGHSH, CDR2 LQKENI. The CDR3 spells CASSPVPGRTQYF. As DNA, the CDR3 is TGTGCCAGCTCACCAGTTCCCGGGAGGACCCAGTACTTC.

This chain links TRBV13 with TRBJ2-5; tentatively, D is TRBD1 (6 bases). This CDR3 comprises 13 residues. CDR1 is PRHDT, CDR2 FYEKMQ, per germline (reference sequence). The V end was cut by 5 bases, the J end by 2 bases, with 9 bases between. The CDR3 DNA follows: TGTGCCAGCAGCCCGAGGGGGCAAGAGACCCAGTACTTC. This translates into CASSPRGQETQYF.

This chain connects TRBV19 to TRBJ1-2; weak D call: TRBD1 (6 bases). In germline, CDR1 is LNHDA, CDR2 SQIVND (reference sequence). There are 16 residues in the CDR3. The V and J ends lost 5 bases and 6 bases respectively, with 22 bases between them. The CDR3 region has the DNA TGTGCCAGTAGTGCAACCCACAGGGATTCACTGGATGGCTACACCTTC. This translates into CASSATHRDSLDGYTF.

The chain recombines TRBV11-2 with TRBJ2-3; maybe TRBD1 (5 bases). Per germline, CDR1 SGHAT and CDR2 FQNNGV. Trimming pared 2 bases from V and 2 bases from J, leaving 11 bases between. The CDR3 is made up of 15 amino acids. The CDR3 protein is CASSLTGTLTDTQYF. The CDR3, as DNA: TGTGCCAGCAGCTTAACAGGCACCCTCACAGATACGCAGTATTTT.

The CDR3 DNA sequence: TGTGCCAGCAGCTTAGATTGGTCGGGTCAGCCCCAGCATTTT. Translating gives CASSLDWSGQPQHF. The genes are TRBV7-9 and TRBJ1-5; D is unresolved. The CDR3 has 14 residues. Trimming removed 1 base at V and 6 bases at J, with 10 bases between. CDR1 SEHNR and CDR2 FQNEAQ come from the germline V gene (reference sequence).

The table lists this clone with a few counts. The chain has TRBV5-1 and TRBJ1-2, with a weak D call TRBD1 (6 bases). The CDR3 spans 14 residues. CDR1 and CDR2 from the germline V gene are SGHRS and YFSETQ. V was trimmed by 4 bases and J by 6 bases, leaving 16 bases between them. CDR3 nucleotide sequence: TGCGCCAGCAGCGATCCCGGGGGGGCGGATGGCTACACCTTC. Translation gives CASSDPGGADGYTF.

This chain connects TRBV19 to TRBJ1-2; D is unclear. CDR3 length: 13 residues. V lost 8 bases to trimming and J lost 5 bases, with 15 bases between them. Germline values: CDR1 LNHDA, CDR2 SQIVND (reference sequence). This CDR3 is CASSRGFGYGYTF. As DNA, the CDR3 is TGTGCCAGTTCTCGGGGTTTTGGGTATGGCTACACCTTC.

This rearrangement joins TRBV7-9 to TRBJ1-1; TRBD1 is a possible D gene (5 bases). Germline V gene lookup returns CDR1 SEHNR and CDR2 FQNEAQ (reference sequence). Trimming took off 3 bases at V and 8 bases at J, with 7 bases between the two ends. This CDR3 has 11 residues. The CDR3 DNA follows: TGTGCCAGCAGCTTCGACAGAGAAGCTTTCTTT. Translating it yields CASSFDREAFF.

V is TRBV1 and J is TRBJ2-3; TRBD2, the table's D call, was not compared with the DNA. TRBV1 has pseudogene status. The CDR3 consists of 14 residues. The CDR3 DNA follows: TGCGCGGGTAGCGGGGGGGCCAACACAGATACGCAGTATTTT. This sequence encodes CAGSGGANTDTQYF.

CDR3 residues: CASSVQGTTNEKLFF. CDR3 bases: TGTGCCAGCAGCGTGCAGGGTACGACTAATGAAAAACTGTTTTTT. The chain uses TRBV9 and TRBJ1-4; D may be TRBD1 (5 bases). The ends were cut back, 2 bases at V and 2 bases at J, with 10 bases in the middle. Germline CDR1 reads SGDLS; CDR2 reads YYNGEE. This CDR3 comprises 15 residues.

The genes are TRBV5-5 and TRBJ1-1; maybe TRBD1 (6 bases). CDR1 and CDR2 from the germline V gene are SGHKS and YYEKEE (reference sequence). This CDR3 region has 15 residues. V was clipped by 4 bases and J by 1 base, with 14 bases between them. The CDR3 protein is CASSIGDNTNTEAFF. The CDR3 bases are TGTGCCAGCAGCATAGGGGACAACACGAACACTGAAGCTTTCTTT.

The CDR3 DNA sequence: TGTGCCAGCAGTGAAGGTATAAACAATCAGCCCCAGCATTTT. This sequence encodes CASSEGINNQPQHF. V is TRBV6-1 and J is TRBJ1-5; D call uncertain. Germline V gene data show CDR1 as MNHNS and CDR2 as SASEGT. The CDR3 spans 14 residues. Trimming removed 1 base at V and 3 bases at J, with 7 bases between.

This clone was counted once. The J gene is TRBJ1-1, the V gene TRBV7-9, with D possibly being TRBD1 (6 bases). Trimming pared 6 bases from V and 10 bases from J, leaving 18 bases between. Germline V lookup: CDR1 SEHNR, CDR2 FQNEAQ (reference sequence). This CDR3 spans 13 amino acids. The CDR3 protein is CASRAGQKGLAFF. The CDR3, as DNA: TGTGCCAGCAGAGCGGGACAAAAAGGGTTAGCTTTCTTT.

This clone was observed a handful of times. This chain joins TRBV5-5 and TRBJ1-1; weak D call: TRBD1 (5 bases). CDR1 and CDR2 from the germline V gene are SGHKS and YYEKEE (reference sequence). V shed 5 bases and J shed 0 bases, with 11 bases lying between them. The CDR3 extends over 14 amino acids. CDR3 sequence: CASRLGAVNTEAFF. CDR3 DNA sequence: TGTGCCAGCAGATTAGGGGCCGTGAACACTGAAGCTTTCTTT.

The J gene is TRBJ2-5, the V gene TRBV5-1, with 7 nucleotides matching TRBD2. V was pared by 1 base and J by 1 base, with 4 bases of the junction left unmatched. Germline loops: CDR1 SGHRS, CDR2 YFSETQ. CDR3 length: 15 amino acids. In DNA form, the CDR3 reads TGCGCCAGCAGCTTGCCGGGCGGGGGCCAAGAGACCCAGTACTTC. This sequence encodes CASSLPGGGQETQYF.

This sequence joins TRBV6-2 or TRBV6-3 and TRBJ1-1; 7 nucleotides match TRBD1. J gave up 0 bases and V 4 bases, and 8 bases lay outside the gene matches. This CDR3 region has 16 residues. Looked up from germline, CDR1 is MNHEY and CDR2 is SVGEGT. The CDR3: CASSFLQGRMNTEAFF. The CDR3 DNA follows: TGTGCCAGCAGTTTTTTACAGGGGCGAATGAACACTGAAGCTTTCTTT.

In this sample, this clone turned up once. The chain couples TRBV3-1 (or the pseudogene TRBV3-2) to TRBJ1-2, with 8 positions matching TRBD1. Germline assignment: CDR1 LGHDT and CDR2 YNNKEL (reference sequence). This CDR3 region has 17 residues. Unmatched junction bases numbered 12, after V lost 2 bases and J lost 4 bases. DNA for the CDR3: TGTGCCAGCAGCCAACAAGTAATCAGGGGGCGAGGCTATGGCTACACCTTC. Its protein product is CASSQQVIRGRGYGYTF.

The chain links TRBV9 to TRBJ2-7, with D hard to call. V lost 9 bases to trimming and J lost 3 bases, with 7 bases between them. This CDR3 comprises 10 residues. Germline loops: CDR1 SGDLS, CDR2 YYNGEE. CDR3: CAMLGYEQYF. In nucleotides, the CDR3 is TGTGCCATGCTAGGCTACGAGCAGTACTTC.

The V call is TRBV27, the J call TRBJ1-1, with no clear D. This CDR3 has 13 residues. V was shortened by 3 bases and J by 6 bases, with 11 bases between the two germline ends. Germline V gene lookup returns CDR1 MNHEY and CDR2 SMNVEV (reference sequence). CDR3 coding DNA: TGTGCCAGCAGTTTTTCGTCGGTTTCTGAAGCTTTCTTT. Protein product: CASSFSSVSEAFF.

The genes are TRBV30 and TRBJ1-2; D gene uncertain. Looked up from germline, CDR1 is GTSNPN and CDR2 is SVGIG (reference sequence). V was trimmed by 0 bases and J by 8 bases, leaving 10 bases between them. The CDR3 runs 12 residues. The CDR3 region is CAWSVDFGGYTF. In DNA, the CDR3 is TGTGCCTGGAGTGTTGACTTTGGCGGCTACACCTTC.

The V gene is TRBV6-5, the J gene TRBJ1-2; D remains unclear. From germline, CDR1 is MNHEY and CDR2 SVGAGI. The CDR3 is 14 residues long. Trimming cost V 0 bases and J 8 bases, with 13 bases left between them. CDR3 protein: CASSYSRVGGGYTF. CDR3 coding DNA: TGTGCCAGCAGTTACTCTCGGGTGGGTGGAGGCTACACCTTC.

The chain joins TRBV11-2 to TRBJ2-2; no reliable D call. V lost 3 bases to trimming and J lost 2 bases, with 7 bases between them. CDR3 size: 14 residues. In germline, CDR1 is SGHAT, CDR2 FQNNGV. The CDR3 is CASSFDINTGELFF. In DNA, the CDR3 is TGTGCCAGCAGCTTTGACATTAACACCGGGGAGCTGTTTTTT.

The chain links TRBV27 to TRBJ2-2, with 8 bases matching TRBD1. The CDR3 spans 15 residues. Trimming took 4 bases from V and 9 from J; bases not matched to a gene: 10. Germline V lookup: CDR1 MNHEY, CDR2 SMNVEV (reference sequence). CDR3 sequence: CASSSPGGQLWELFF. CDR3 DNA: TGTGCCAGCAGTTCCCCAGGGGGCCAGCTATGGGAGCTGTTTTTT.

V and J are TRBV27 and TRBJ1-1; the match to TRBD1 covers 7 bases. In germline, CDR1 is MNHEY, CDR2 SMNVEV (reference sequence). V lost 5 bases to trimming and J lost 4 bases; unmatched junction nucleotides: 10. This CDR3 spans 15 amino acids. The CDR3, as DNA: TGTGCCAGCAGTACCGACAGGGAGGTGGGCACTGAAGCTTTCTTT. Its translation: CASSTDREVGTEAFF.

The rearrangement links TRBV5-1 to TRBJ2-2, with 13 bases aligning to TRBD2. The CDR3 consists of 15 residues. V shed 4 bases, J shed 4 bases, and the junction held 1 base outside the gene matches. CDR1 is SGHRS, CDR2 YFSETQ, per germline. This CDR3 reads CASSTSGGGTGELFF. DNA of the CDR3: TGCGCCAGCAGCACTAGCGGGGGGGGCACCGGGGAGCTGTTTTTT.

The chain recombines TRBV19 with TRBJ2-5; D uncertain. V was clipped by 5 bases and J by 3 bases, with 10 bases between them. Germline V lookup: CDR1 LNHDA, CDR2 SQIVND (reference sequence). This CDR3 has 13 residues. The CDR3 loop is CASSSDWEETQYF. In DNA form, the CDR3 reads TGTGCCAGTAGTTCAGACTGGGAAGAGACCCAGTACTTC.

V usage is TRBV10-3 and J usage is TRBJ2-7; D perhaps matches TRBD2 (7 bases). Germline CDR1 ENHRY, CDR2 SYGVKD. Trimming shortened V by 11 bases and J by 4 bases, and 18 bases separated the two germline ends. The CDR3 consists of 13 residues. CDR3 sequence reads: CAARARGAYEQYF. CDR3 nucleotides: TGTGCCGCCCGGGCCCGGGGGGCGTACGAGCAGTACTTC.

J is TRBJ2-2 and V is TRBV27; D call uncertain. This CDR3 comprises 13 residues. The germline V and J ends were trimmed by 6 bases and 0 bases, with 5 bases remaining between them. Germline CDR1 reads MNHEY; CDR2 reads SMNVEV (reference sequence). The CDR3 sequence: CASRHANTGELFF. The CDR3 DNA sequence: TGTGCCAGCAGACATGCGAACACCGGGGAGCTGTTTTTT.

The chain combines TRBV3-1 (or the pseudogene TRBV3-2) with TRBJ1-1, with D unresolved. This CDR3 region has 16 residues. Germline V lookup: CDR1 LGHDT, CDR2 YNNKEL (reference sequence). V was clipped by 4 bases and J by 4 bases, with 19 bases between them. This chain's CDR3 is CASSLGSSGFGTEAFF. CDR3 bases: TGTGCCAGCAGCCTTGGTTCGTCGGGTTTCGGCACTGAAGCTTTCTTT.

The V call is TRBV24-1, the J call TRBJ2-1; 9 nucleotides match TRBD1. V shed 4 bases, J shed 9 bases, and the junction held 6 bases outside the gene matches. Germline assignment: CDR1 KGHDR and CDR2 SFDVKD. This CDR3 region has 14 residues. The CDR3 reads CATSELRDRAEQFF. CDR3 nucleotide sequence: TGTGCCACCAGTGAGCTCCGGGACAGGGCTGAGCAGTTCTTC.

This chain connects TRBV24-1 to TRBJ1-5; D possibly corresponds to TRBD1 (6 bases). This CDR3 spans 12 amino acids. Per germline, CDR1 KGHDR and CDR2 SFDVKD. V shed 7 bases and J shed 9 bases, with 12 bases lying between them. The CDR3 loop is CATRDSQGPQHF. CDR3 nucleotides: TGTGCCACCAGGGACAGTCAAGGGCCCCAGCATTTT.

The J gene is TRBJ1-2, the V gene TRBV24-1; 7 bases are a match to TRBD1. The V gene end was trimmed by 4 bases and the J gene end by 5 bases; junction bases not matched to a gene: 12. Germline V gene lookup returns CDR1 KGHDR and CDR2 SFDVKD. This CDR3 spans 16 amino acids. CDR3 in amino acids: CATSDSRQGLGYGYTF. CDR3 DNA sequence: TGTGCCACCAGTGACTCCCGACAGGGACTCGGGTATGGCTACACCTTC.